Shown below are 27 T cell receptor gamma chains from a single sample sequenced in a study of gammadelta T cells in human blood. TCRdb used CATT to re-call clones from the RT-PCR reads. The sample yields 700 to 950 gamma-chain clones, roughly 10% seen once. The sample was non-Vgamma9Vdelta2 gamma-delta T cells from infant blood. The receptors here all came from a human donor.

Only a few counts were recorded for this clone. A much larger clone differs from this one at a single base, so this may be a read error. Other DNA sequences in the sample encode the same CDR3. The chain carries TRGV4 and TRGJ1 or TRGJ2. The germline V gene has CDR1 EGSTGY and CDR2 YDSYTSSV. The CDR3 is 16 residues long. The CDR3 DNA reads TGTGCTACCTGGGATGGGCCTACCTTGAATTATTATAAGAAACTCTTT. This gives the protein CATWDGPTLNYYKKLF.

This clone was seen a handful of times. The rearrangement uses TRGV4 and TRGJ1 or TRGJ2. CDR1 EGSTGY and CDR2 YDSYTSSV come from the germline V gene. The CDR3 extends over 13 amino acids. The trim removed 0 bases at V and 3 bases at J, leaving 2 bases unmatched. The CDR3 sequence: CATWDGGYYKKLF. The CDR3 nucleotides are TGTGCCACCTGGGATGGGGGTTATTATAAGAAACTCTTT.

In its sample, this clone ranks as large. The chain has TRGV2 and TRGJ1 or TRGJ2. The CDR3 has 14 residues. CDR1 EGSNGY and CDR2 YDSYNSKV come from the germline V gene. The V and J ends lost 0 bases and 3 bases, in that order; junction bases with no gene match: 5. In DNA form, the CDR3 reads TGTGCCACCTGGGACGGGCGATCTTATTATAAGAAACTCTTT. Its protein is CATWDGRSYYKKLF.

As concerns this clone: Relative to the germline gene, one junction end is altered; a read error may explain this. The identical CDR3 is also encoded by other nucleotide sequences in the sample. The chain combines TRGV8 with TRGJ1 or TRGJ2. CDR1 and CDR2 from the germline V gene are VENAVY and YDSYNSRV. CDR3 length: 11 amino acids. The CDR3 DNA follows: TGTGCCACCTGGGATTACTATAAGAAACTCTTT. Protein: CATWDYYKKLF.

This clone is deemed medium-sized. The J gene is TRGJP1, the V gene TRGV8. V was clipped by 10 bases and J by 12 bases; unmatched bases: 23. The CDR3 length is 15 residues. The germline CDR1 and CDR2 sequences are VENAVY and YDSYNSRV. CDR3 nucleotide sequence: TGTGCCACACTACCACCGGGGGGTGAGGGAAGGTTCAAGATATTT. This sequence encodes CATLPPGGEGRFKIF.

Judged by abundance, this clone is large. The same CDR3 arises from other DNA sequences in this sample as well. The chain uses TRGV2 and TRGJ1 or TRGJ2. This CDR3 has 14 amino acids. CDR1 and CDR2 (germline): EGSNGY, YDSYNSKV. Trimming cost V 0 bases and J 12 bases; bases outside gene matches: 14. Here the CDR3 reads CATWDGPRCGRKLF. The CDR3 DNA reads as TGTGCCACCTGGGACGGGCCGAGATGCGGCAGGAAACTCTTT.

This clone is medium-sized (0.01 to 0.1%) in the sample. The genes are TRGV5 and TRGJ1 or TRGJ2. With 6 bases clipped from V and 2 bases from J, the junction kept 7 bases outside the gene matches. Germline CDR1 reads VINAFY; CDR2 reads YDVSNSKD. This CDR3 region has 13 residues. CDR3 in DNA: TGTGCCACCTGGATCAAGGATTATTATAAGAAACTCTTT. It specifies CATWIKDYYKKLF.

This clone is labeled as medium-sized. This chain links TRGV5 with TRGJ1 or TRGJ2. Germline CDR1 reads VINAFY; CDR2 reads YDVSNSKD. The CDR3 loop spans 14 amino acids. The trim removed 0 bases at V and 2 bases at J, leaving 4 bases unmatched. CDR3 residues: CATWDRTYYYKKLF. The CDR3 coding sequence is TGTGCCACCTGGGACAGGACCTATTATTATAAGAAACTCTTT.

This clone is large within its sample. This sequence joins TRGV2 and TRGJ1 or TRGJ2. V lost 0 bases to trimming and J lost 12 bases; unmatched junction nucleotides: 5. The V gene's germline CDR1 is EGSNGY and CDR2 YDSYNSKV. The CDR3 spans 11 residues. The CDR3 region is CATWDGLRKLF. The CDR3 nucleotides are TGTGCCACCTGGGACGGGCTAAGGAAACTCTTT.

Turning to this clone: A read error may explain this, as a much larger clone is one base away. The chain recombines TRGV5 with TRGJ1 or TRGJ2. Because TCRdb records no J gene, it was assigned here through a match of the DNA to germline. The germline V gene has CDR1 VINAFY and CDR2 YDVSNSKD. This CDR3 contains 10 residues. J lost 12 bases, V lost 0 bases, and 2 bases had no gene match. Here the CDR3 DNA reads TGTGCCACCTGGGACAGGTTGAAACTCTTT. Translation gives CATWDRLKLF.

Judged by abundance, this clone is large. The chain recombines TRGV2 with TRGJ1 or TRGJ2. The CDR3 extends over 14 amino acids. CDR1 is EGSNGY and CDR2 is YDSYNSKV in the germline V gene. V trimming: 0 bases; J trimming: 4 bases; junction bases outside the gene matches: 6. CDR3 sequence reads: CATWDGLRYYKKLF. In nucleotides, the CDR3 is TGTGCCACCTGGGACGGGCTACGCTATTATAAGAAACTCTTT.

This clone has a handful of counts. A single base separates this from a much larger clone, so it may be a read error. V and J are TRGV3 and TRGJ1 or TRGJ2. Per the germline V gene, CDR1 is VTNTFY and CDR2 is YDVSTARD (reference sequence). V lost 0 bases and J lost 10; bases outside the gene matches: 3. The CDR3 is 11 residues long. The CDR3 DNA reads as TGTGCCACCTGGGACAGGCCCAAGAAACTCTTT. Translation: CATWDRPKKLF.

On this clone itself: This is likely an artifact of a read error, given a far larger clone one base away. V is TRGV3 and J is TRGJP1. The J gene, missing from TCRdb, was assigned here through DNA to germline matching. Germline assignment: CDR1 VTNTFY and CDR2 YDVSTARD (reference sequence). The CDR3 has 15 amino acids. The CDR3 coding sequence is TGTGCCACCTGGGACGGGCATACCACTTGTTGGTTCAAGATATTT. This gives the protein CATWDGHTTCWFKIF.

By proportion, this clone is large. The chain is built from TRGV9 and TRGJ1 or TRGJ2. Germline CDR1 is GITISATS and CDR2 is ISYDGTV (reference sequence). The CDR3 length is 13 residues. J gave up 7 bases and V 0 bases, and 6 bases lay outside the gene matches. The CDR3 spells CALWEVRQYKKLF. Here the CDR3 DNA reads TGTGCCTTGTGGGAGGTGCGGCAATATAAGAAACTCTTT.

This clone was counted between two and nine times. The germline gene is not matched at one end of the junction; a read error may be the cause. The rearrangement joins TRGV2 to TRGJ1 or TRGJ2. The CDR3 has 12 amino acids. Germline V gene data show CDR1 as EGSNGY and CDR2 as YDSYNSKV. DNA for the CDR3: TGTGCCACCTGTGACGATTATTATAAGAAACTCTTT. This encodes CATCDDYYKKLF.

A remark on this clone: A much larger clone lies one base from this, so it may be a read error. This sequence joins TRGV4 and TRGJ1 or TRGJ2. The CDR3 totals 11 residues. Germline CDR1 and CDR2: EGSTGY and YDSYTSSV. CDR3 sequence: CATWRYYKNLF. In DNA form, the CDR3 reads TGTGCCACTTGGAGGTATTATAAGAACCTCTTT.

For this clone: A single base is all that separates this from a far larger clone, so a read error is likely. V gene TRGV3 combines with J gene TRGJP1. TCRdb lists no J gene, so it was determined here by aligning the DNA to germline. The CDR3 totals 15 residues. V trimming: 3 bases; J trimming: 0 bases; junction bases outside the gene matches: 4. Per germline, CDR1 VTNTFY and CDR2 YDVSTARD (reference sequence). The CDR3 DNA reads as TGTGCCACCTGGGACGGACATACCACTGGTTGGTTCAAGATATTT. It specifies CATWDGHTTGWFKIF.

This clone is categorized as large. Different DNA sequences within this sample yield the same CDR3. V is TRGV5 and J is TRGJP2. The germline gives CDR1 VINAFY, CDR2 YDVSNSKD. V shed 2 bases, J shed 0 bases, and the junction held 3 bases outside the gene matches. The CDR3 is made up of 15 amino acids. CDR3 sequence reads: CATWDKYSSDWIKTF. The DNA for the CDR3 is TGTGCCACCTGGGACAAGTATAGTAGTGATTGGATCAAGACGTTT.

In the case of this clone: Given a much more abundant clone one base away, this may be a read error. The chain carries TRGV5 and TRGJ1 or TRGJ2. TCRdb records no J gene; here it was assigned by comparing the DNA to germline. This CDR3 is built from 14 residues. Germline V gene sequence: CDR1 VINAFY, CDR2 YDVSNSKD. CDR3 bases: TGTGCCACCCGGGACAGCTCGAATTATTATAAGAAACTCTTT. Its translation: CATRDSSNYYKKLF.

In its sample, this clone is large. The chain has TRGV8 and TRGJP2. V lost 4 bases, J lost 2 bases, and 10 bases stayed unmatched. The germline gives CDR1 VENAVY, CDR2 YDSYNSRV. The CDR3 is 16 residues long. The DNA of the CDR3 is TGTGCCACCTGGGACCTAGGGAGGAGTAGTGATTGGATCAAGACGTTT. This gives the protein CATWDLGRSSDWIKTF.

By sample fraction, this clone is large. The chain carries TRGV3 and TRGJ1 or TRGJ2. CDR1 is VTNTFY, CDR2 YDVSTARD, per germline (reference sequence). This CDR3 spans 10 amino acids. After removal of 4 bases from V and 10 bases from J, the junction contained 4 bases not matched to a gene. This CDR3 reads CATWELKKLF. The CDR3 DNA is TGTGCCACCTGGGAATTGAAGAAACTCTTT.

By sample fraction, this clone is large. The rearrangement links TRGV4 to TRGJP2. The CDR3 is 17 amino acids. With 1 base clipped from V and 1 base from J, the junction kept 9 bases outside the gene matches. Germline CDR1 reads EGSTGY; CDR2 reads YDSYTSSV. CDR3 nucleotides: TGTGCCACCTGGGATGGACCCGCCCTTAGTAGTGATTGGATCAAGACGTTT. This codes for CATWDGPALSSDWIKTF.

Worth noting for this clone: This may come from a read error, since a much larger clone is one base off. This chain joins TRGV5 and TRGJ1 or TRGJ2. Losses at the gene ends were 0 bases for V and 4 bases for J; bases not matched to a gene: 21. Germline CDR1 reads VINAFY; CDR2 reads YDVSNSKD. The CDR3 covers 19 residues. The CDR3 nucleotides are TGTGCCACCTGGGACAGGCCTGGCGTCGAAAAGGCACTATATTATAAGAAACTCTTT. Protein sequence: CATWDRPGVEKALYYKKLF.

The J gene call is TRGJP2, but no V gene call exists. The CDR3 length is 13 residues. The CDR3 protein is CASWSSSDWIKTF. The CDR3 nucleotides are TGTGCCTCGTGGAGTAGTAGTGATTGGATCAAGACGTTT.

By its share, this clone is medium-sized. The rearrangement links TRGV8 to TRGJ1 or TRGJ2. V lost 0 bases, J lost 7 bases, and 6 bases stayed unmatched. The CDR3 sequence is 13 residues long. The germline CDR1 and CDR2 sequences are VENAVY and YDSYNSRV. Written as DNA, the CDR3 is TGTGCCACCTGGGATAGGCAAAGGTATAAGAAACTCTTT. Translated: CATWDRQRYKKLF.

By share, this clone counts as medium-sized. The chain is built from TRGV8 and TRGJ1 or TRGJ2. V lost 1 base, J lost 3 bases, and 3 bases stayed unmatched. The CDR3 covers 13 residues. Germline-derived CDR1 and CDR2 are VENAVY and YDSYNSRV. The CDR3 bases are TGTGCCACCTGGGATAGTGGTTATTATAAGAAACTCTTT. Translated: CATWDSGYYKKLF.

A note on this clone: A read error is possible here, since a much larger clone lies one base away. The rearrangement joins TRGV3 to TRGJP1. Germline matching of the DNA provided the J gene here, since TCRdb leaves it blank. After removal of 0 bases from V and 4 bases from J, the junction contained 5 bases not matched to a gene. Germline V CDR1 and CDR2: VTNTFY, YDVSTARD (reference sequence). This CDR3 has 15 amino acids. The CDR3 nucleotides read TGTGCCACCTGGGACAGGCCGAGCACTGGTTGGTTCAAGATATTT. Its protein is CATWDRPSTGWFKIF.